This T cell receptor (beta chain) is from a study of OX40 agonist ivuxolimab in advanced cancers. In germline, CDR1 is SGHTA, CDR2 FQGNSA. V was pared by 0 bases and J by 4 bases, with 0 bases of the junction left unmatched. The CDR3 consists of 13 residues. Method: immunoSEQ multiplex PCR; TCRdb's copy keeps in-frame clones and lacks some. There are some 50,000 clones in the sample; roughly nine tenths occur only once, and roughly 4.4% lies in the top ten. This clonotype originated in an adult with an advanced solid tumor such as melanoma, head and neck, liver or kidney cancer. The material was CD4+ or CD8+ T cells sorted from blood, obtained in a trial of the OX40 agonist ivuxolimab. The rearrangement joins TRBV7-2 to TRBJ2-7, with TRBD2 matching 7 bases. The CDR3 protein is CASSLAGGYEQYF. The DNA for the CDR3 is TGTGCCAGCAGCTTAGCGGGGGGGTACGAGCAGTACTTC.